What follows are 9 T cell receptor beta chains derived from one specimen sequenced in a study of shared clonotypes between healthy human individuals. Measured with immunoSEQ multiplex PCR; TCRdb has only the in-frame clones, and not every one. The table records hundreds of thousands of clones, around four fifths of them present only once. Material for sequencing was memory CD4+ T cells sorted from blood. Stated subset: CD45RA-negative fraction. These receptors were taken from a young man in good health.

The chain links TRBV4-3 to TRBJ1-3; TRBD1 might be the D (5 bases). CDR1 is LGHNA and CDR2 is YSLEER in the germline V gene. CDR3 length: 14 amino acids. V was pared by 4 bases and J by 8 bases, with 15 bases between. The CDR3 spells CASSPTHQGDTIYF. The CDR3 DNA sequence: TGCGCCAGCAGCCCGACTCATCAGGGCGACACCATATATTTT.

V and J are TRBV20-1 and TRBJ1-1, with D maybe TRBD1 (5 bases). This CDR3 comprises 11 residues. With 3 bases removed from V and 8 bases from J, the gap between germline ends came to 10 bases. The V gene's germline CDR1 is DFQATT and CDR2 SNEGSKA (reference sequence). The CDR3 DNA is TGCAGTGCTAGGTTTAGGGGAGAAGCTTTCTTT. Its protein is CSARFRGEAFF.

V is TRBV30 and J is TRBJ1-1; 8 bases match TRBD1. The ends lost 2 bases at V and 1 base at J; junction bases unmatched: 12. The CDR3 totals 17 residues. Germline-derived CDR1 and CDR2 are GTSNPN and SVGIG (reference sequence). The CDR3 loop is CAWSQNPGQAPNTEAFF. The CDR3, as DNA: TGTGCCTGGAGTCAAAATCCGGGACAGGCGCCGAACACTGAAGCTTTCTTT.

Points on this clone: Additional DNA sequences in this sample encode the identical CDR3. The chain combines TRBV2 with TRBJ2-1; no reliable D call. Germline V lookup: CDR1 SNHLY, CDR2 FYNNEI. CDR3 length equals 14 residues. V was cut by 4 bases and J by 0 bases, with 7 bases left in between. CDR3 nucleotide sequence: TGTGCCAGCAGTGTAGACTCCTCCTACAATGAGCAGTTCTTC. Its translation: CASSVDSSYNEQFF.

V and J are TRBV6-4 and TRBJ2-1; a possible D gene is TRBD2 (5 bases). This CDR3 spans 13 amino acids. V shed 8 bases and J shed 9 bases, with 17 bases lying between them. Germline loops: CDR1 MRHNA, CDR2 SNTAGT. This CDR3 is CASGSDGSGEQFF. Here the CDR3 DNA reads TGTGCCAGCGGGAGCGATGGTTCTGGTGAGCAGTTCTTC.

This clone was recorded once. This rearrangement joins TRBV19 to TRBJ2-1; a weak D match, TRBD1 (5 bases). Between the trimmed V and J ends, which lost 8 bases and 6 bases, there was a span of 11 bases. Germline V CDR1 and CDR2: LNHDA, SQIVND (reference sequence). The CDR3 covers 12 residues. This CDR3 reads CASGSRGNEQFF. The CDR3 nucleotides are TGTGCCAGTGGAAGTAGGGGCAATGAGCAGTTCTTC.

This sequence joins TRBV10-3 and TRBJ2-3, with 7 nucleotides matching TRBD2. V dropped 0 bases and J dropped 1; count of bases not matched to a gene: 1. Looked up from germline, CDR1 is ENHRY and CDR2 is SYGVKD. CDR3 size: 15 residues. The CDR3: CAISESLARTDTQYF. The CDR3, as DNA: TGTGCCATCAGTGAGTCACTAGCGCGCACAGATACGCAGTATTTT.

This clone was seen a handful of times. The V call is TRBV18, the J call TRBJ2-3, with D uncertain. V dropped 2 bases and J dropped 0 bases, with 6 bases sitting between them. The CDR3 totals 14 residues. Germline loops: CDR1 KGHSH, CDR2 LQKENI. The CDR3 here is CASSPVQSTDTQYF. The CDR3 DNA reads TGTGCCAGCTCACCAGTCCAGAGCACAGATACGCAGTATTTT.

The V call is TRBV2, the J call TRBJ2-5; 8 nucleotides agree with TRBD1. Germline V gives CDR1 SNHLY, CDR2 FYNNEI. This CDR3 contains 16 residues. The junction had 13 bases not matched to a gene; V was cut back by 3 bases and J by 7 bases. This CDR3 is CASSEMGDRPWRTQYF. The CDR3 nucleotides are TGTGCCAGCAGTGAGATGGGGGACAGGCCTTGGAGGACCCAGTACTTC.